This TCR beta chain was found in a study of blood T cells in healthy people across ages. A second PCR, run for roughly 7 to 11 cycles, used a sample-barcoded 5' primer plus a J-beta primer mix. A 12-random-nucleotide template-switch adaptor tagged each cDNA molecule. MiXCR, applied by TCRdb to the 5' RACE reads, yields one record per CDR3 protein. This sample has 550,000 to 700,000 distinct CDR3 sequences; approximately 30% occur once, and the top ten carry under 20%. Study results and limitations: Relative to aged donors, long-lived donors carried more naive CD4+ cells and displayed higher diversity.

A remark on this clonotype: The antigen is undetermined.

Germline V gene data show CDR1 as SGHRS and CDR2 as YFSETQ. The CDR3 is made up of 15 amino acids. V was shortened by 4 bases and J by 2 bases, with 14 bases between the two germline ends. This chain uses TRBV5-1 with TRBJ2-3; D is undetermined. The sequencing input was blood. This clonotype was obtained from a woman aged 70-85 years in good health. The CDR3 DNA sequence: TGCGCCAGCAGCCAGATCTCGGGCTCCACAGATACGCAGTATTTT. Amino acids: CASSQISGSTDTQYF. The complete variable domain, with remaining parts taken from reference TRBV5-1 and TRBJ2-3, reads KAGVTQTPRYLIKTRGQQVTLSCSPISGHRSVSWYQQTPGQGLQFLFEYFSETQRNKGNFPGRFSGRQFSNSRSEMNVSTLELGDSALYLCASSQISGSTDTQYFGPGTRLTVL.